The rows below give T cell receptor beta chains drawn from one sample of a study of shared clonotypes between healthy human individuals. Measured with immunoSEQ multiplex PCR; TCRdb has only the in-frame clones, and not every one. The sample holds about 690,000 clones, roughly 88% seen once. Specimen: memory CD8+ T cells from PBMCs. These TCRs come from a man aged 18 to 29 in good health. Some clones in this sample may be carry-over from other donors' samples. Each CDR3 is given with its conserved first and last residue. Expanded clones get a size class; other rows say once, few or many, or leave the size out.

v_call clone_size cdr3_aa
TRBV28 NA CASSFAQGSFQPQHF
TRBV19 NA CATAGGPSYEQYF
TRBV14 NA CASSQEGPSGPSVNTGELFF
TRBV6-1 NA CARGLAGGVSYEQYF
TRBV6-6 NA CASTHWGRATNEKLFF
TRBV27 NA CASSLSPSWQPQHF
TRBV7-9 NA CASSQGGSRETQYF
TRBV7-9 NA CASSDYVGSGNEQFF
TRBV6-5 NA CASSIHNEQFF
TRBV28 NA CASSLLDREGQPQHF
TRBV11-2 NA CASSLTGGRTEAFF
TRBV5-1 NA CASSHTPAGGFRSGANVLTF
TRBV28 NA CASSLSPGAYQETQYF
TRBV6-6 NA CASSKRGLAGREQYF
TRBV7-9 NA CASTHPLNTEAFF
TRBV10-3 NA CAIMREGQETQYF
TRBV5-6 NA CASSWGDSMNTEAFF
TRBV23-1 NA CASSQGGSSGPVFEQYF
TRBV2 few CASSAIKAALYYEQYF
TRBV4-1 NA CASSARSTSGEYEQYF
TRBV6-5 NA CASQGDRAASEQYF
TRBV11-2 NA CASSPGTSGRIYEQYF
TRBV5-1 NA CASSPGLAGGPRNEQFF
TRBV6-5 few CASSSTYLSYEQYF
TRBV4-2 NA CASSQVPSGTHEEQFF
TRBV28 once CASSPPGLSGANEKLFF
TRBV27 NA CASSPGGLNQPQHF
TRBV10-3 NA CAISDVVGDQEKLFF
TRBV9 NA CASSVRDRANTEAFF
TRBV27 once CASSPPSLAGVEDTQYF
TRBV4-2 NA CASSQVLAGVPNYNEQFF
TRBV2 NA CASTRGGIGADTQYF
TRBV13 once CASSFRLAGGPIPDTQYF
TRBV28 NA CASSFDRGSSGTYEQYF
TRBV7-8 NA CASRELKTSGTLQSTDTQYF
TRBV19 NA CATSGGTKFF